What follows is one T cell receptor (beta chain) and its context. Its antigen is undetermined. Healthy HIV-negative adults with no recent acute infections or vaccinations were recruited as donors. The CDR3 totals 10 residues. V lost 6 bases, J lost 7 bases, and 10 bases lay in between. CDR1 and CDR2 from the germline V gene are DFQATT and SNEGSKA (reference sequence). This record belongs to a study of shared clonotypes between healthy human individuals. Findings and limits, study-wide: Donor clonotype sharing was expected to depend on sequencing depth. Naive subsets, compared against memory subsets, generally had larger estimated richness values.

Data came from immunoSEQ multiplex PCR; TCRdb stores just in-frame clones and leaves some out. This table has about 2.3 million clones, roughly 93% appearing once. Input material: naive CD4+ T cells from PBMCs. The subset denotes: CD45RA+ positively selected. This receptor was obtained from a man aged 18 to 35 in good health. Some clones in this sample may be carry-over from other donors' samples. The gene calls are TRBV20-1 and TRBJ2-7; D unresolved. The CDR3 here is CSALGEEQYF. In nucleotides, the CDR3 is TGCAGTGCCCTCGGAGAGGAGCAGTACTTC.